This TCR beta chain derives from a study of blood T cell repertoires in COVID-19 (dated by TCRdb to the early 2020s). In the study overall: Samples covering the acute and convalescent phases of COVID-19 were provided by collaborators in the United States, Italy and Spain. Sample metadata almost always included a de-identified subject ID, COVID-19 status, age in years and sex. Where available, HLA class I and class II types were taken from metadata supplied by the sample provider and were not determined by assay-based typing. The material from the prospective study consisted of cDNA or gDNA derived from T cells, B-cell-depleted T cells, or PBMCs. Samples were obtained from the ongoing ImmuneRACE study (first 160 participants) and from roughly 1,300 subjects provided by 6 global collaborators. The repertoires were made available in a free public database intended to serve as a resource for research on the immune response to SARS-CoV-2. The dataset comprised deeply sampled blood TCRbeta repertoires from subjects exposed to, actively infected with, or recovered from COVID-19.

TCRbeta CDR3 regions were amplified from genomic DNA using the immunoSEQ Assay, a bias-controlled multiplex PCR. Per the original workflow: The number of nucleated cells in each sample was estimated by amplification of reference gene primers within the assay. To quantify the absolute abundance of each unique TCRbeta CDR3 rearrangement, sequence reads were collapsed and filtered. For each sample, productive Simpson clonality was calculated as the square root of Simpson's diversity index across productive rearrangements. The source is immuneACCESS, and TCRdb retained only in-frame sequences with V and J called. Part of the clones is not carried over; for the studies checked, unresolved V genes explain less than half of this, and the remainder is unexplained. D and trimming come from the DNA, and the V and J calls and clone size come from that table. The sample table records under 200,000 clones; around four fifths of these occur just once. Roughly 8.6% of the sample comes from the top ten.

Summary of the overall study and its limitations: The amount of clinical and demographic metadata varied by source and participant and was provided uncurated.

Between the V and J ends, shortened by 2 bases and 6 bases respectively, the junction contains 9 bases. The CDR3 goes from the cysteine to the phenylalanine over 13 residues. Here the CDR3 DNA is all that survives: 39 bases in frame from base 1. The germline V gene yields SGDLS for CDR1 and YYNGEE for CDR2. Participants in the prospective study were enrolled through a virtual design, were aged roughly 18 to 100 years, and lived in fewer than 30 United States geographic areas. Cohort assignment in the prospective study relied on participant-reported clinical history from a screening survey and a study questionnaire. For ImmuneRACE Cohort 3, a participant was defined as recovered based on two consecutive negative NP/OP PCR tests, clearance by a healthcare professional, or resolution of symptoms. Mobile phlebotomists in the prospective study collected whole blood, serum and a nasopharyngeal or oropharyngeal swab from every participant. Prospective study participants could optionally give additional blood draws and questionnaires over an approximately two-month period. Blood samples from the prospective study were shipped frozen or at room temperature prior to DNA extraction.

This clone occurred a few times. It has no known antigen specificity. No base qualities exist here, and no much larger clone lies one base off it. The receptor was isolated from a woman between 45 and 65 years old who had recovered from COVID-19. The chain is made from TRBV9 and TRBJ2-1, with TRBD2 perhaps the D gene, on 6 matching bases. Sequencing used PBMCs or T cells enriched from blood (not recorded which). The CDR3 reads CASSVTTSNEQFF. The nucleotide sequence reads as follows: TGTGCCAGCAGCGTTACGACTAGCAATGAGCAGTTCTTC.